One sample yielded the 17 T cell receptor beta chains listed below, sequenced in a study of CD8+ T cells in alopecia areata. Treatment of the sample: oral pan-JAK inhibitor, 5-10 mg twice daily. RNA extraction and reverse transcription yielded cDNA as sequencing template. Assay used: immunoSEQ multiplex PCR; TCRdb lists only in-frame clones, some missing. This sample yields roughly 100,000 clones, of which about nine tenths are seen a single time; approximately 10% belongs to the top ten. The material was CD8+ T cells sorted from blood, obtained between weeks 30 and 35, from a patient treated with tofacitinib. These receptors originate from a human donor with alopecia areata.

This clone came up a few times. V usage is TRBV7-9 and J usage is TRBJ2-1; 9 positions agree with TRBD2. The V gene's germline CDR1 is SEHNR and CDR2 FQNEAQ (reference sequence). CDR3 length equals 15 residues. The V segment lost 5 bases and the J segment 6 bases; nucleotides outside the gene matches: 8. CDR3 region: CASSGRLAESNEQFF. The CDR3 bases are TGTGCCAGCAGCGGACGACTAGCGGAGAGCAATGAGCAGTTCTTC.

CDR3 residues: CASSADVYGYTF. In DNA form, the CDR3 reads TGCGCCAGCAGCGCCGACGTATATGGCTACACCTTC. The chain carries TRBV5-1 and TRBJ1-2, with D hard to call. Germline CDR1 reads SGHRS; CDR2 reads YFSETQ. Trimming shortened V by 4 bases and J by 5 bases, and 9 bases separated the two germline ends. This CDR3 spans 12 amino acids.

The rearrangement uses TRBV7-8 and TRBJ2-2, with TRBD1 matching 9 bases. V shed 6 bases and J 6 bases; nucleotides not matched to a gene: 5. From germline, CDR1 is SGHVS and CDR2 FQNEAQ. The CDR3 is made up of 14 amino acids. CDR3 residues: CASRGTGFAGELFF. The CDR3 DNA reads TGTGCCAGCAGGGGGACAGGGTTTGCCGGGGAGCTGTTTTTT.

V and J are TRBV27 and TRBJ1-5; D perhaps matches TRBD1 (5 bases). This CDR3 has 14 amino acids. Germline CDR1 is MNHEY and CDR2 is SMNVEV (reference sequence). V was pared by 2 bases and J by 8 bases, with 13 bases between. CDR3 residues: CASSLMGVTEPQHF. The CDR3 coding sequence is TGTGCCAGCAGTTTAATGGGGGTTACTGAGCCCCAGCATTTT.

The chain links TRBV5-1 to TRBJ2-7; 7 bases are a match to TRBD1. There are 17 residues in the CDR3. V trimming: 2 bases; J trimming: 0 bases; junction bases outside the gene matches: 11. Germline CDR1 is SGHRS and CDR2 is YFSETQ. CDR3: CASSLPEGAGSSYEQYF. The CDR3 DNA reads TGCGCCAGCAGCTTACCCGAGGGGGCAGGGAGCTCCTACGAGCAGTACTTC.

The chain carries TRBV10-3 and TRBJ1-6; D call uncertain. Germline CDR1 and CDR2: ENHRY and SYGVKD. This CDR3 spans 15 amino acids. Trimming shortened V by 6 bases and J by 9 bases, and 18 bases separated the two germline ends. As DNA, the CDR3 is TGTGCCATCAGCCAGGTGATCCGGGGAGGTTCACCCCTCCACTTT. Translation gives CAISQVIRGGSPLHF.

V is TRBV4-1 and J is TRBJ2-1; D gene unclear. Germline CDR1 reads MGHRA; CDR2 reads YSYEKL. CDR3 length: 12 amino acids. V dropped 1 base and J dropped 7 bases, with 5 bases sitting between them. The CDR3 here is CASSQVYNEQFF. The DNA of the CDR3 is TGCGCCAGCAGCCAAGTTTATAATGAGCAGTTCTTC.

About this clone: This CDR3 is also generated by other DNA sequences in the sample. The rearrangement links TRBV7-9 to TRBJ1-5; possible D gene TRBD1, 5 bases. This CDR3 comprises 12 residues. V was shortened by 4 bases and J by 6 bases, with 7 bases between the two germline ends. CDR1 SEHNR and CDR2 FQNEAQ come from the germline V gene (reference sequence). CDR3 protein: CASSSGGQPQHF. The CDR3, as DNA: TGTGCCAGCAGCTCCGGGGGTCAGCCCCAGCATTTT.

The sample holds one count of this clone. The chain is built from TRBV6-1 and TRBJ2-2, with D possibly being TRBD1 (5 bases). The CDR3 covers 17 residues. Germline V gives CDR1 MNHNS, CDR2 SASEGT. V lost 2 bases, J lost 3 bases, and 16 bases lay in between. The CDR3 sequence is CASSEFPRAFDTGELFF. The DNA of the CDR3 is TGTGCCAGCAGTGAATTCCCCAGGGCGTTTGACACCGGGGAGCTGTTTTTT.

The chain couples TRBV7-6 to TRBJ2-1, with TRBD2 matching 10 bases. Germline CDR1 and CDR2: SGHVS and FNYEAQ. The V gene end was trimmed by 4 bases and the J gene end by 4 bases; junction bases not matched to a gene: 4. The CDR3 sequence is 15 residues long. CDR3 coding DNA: TGTGCCAGCAGCTCCGGGACTAGCGTGTACAATGAGCAGTTCTTC. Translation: CASSSGTSVYNEQFF.

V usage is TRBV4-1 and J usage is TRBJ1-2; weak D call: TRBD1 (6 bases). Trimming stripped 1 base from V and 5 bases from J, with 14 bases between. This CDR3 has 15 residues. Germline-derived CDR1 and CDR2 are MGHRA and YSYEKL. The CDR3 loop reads CASSQVKGGLYGYTF. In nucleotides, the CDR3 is TGCGCCAGCAGCCAAGTGAAAGGGGGTCTATATGGCTACACCTTC.

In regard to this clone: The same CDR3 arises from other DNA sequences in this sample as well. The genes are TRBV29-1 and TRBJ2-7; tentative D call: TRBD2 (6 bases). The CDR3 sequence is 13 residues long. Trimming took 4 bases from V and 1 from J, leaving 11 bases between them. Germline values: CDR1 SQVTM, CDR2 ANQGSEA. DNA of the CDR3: TGCAGCGTTGTAGGCGGGGATTCCTACGAGCAGTACTTC. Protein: CSVVGGDSYEQYF.

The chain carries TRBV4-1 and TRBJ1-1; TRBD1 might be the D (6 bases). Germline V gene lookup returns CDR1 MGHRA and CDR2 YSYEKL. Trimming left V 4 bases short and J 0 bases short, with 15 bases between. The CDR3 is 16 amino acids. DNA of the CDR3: TGCGCCAGCAGCCCTGGGCGGGGGCTGATGAACACTGAAGCTTTCTTT. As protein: CASSPGRGLMNTEAFF.

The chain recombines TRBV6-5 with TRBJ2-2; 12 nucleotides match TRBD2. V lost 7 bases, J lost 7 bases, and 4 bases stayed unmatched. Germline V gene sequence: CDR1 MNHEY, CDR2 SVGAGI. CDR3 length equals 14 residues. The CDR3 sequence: CASKLAGGSGELFF. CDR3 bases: TGTGCCAGCAAACTAGCGGGGGGAAGCGGGGAGCTGTTTTTT.

The CDR3 sequence is CSVEDRDEVYEQYF. Here the CDR3 DNA reads TGCAGCGTTGAAGATCGCGACGAAGTATACGAGCAGTACTTC. This chain uses TRBV29-1 with TRBJ2-7; D gene unclear. Trimming left V 0 bases short and J 4 bases short, with 13 bases between. Germline CDR1 SQVTM, CDR2 ANQGSEA. The CDR3 sequence is 14 residues long.

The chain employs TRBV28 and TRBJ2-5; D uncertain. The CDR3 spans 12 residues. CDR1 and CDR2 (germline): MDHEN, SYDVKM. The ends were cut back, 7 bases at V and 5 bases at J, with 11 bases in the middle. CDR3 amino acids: CASNSDRETQYF. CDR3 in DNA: TGTGCCAGCAACTCTGACCGGGAGACCCAGTACTTC.

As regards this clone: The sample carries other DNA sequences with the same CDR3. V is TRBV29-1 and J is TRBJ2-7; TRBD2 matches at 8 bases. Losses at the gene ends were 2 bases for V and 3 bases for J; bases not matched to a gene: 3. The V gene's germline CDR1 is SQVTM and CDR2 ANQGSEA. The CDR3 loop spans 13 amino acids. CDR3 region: CSVEIAGSYEQYF. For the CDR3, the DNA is TGCAGCGTTGAAATAGCGGGGAGCTACGAGCAGTACTTC.